These T cell receptor beta chains were read from a single sample in a study of T cell changes during pregnancy in multiple sclerosis. Profiled with immunoSEQ multiplex PCR; TCRdb holds only in-frame clones, not every one. The sample consists of roughly 29,000 clones, roughly 89% of them appearing once. The sample consisted of CD4+ T cells from peripheral blood mononuclear cells, taken in the first trimester of pregnancy. These TCRs come from a female donor in good health, enrolled as a control in a pregnancy study. The conserved cysteine and the conserved F or W are not part of the CDR3 here. D genes are given only for firm matches. A clone size is listed for some rows: how often the clone was seen (once, few, many), or a class if it is expanded.

ASSLQTGMNFYEQY | 14 | TRBD1 | TRBV9 | NA
ASNPPGQGPTEQY | 13 | TRBD1 | TRBV5-4 | NA
ATQSTGDTGELF | 12 | TRBD1 | TRBV19 | NA
ASSPHGGYQF | 10 | TRBD2 | TRBV5-8 | NA
ASSFTLERPSPLH | 13 | NA | TRBV7-2 | NA
ASTLYRGSPLH | 11 | TRBD1 | TRBV27 | NA
ASSLGRGKNEQY | 12 | TRBD1 | TRBV13 | once
SVRQGNEKLF | 10 | TRBD1 | TRBV29-1 | NA
ASTAAQRDRAPF | 12 | TRBD1 | TRBV19 | NA
ASSMNKGASGELF | 13 | TRBD1 | TRBV19 | NA
ASRRDRVSAEQF | 12 | TRBD1 | TRBV6-6 | NA
ASGHRDRGYGYT | 12 | TRBD1 | TRBV12-5 | NA
ASSRTGGSNTEAF | 13 | TRBD1 | TRBV5-1 | NA
ASSPYRDRGSPLH | 13 | TRBD1 | TRBV11-2 | NA
ASSLSLSNQPQH | 12 | NA | TRBV27 | NA
ASSQDRGTDTQY | 12 | TRBD1 | TRBV7-2 | NA
ASSLPGGSEQF | 11 | TRBD2 | TRBV11-1 | NA
ASSPLGALYNSPLH | 14 | NA | TRBV27 | NA
ASSLVARGGYEQF | 13 | TRBD2 | TRBV5-1 | NA
ASSRGLWGNNSPLH | 14 | NA | TRBV7-6 | NA
ASSDSTNNEQF | 11 | NA | TRBV6-4 | NA
ARSRFRDISNQPQH | 14 | NA | TRBV5-3 | NA
ASSQNVPDTQY | 11 | NA | TRBV9 | NA
ASSYSSNEKLF | 11 | NA | TRBV6-5 | NA
ASSRSPGDEQY | 11 | NA | TRBV5-5 | NA
ASSQNPQGSSYEQY | 14 | NA | TRBV5-5 | NA
ASSSGGMGTDTQY | 13 | TRBD1 | TRBV7-3 | NA
ASSMGGSLHNTDTQY | 15 | NA | TRBV19 | NA
ASSSTSYEQY | 10 | NA | TRBV6-5 | NA
ASRSKGLRRYEQY | 13 | NA | TRBV7-2 | NA
ASRDGGTPIAFGYT | 14 | NA | TRBV6-6 | NA